This TCR beta chain was recovered during a study of control samples from healthy donors and cancer patients. V lost 6 bases, J lost 2 bases, and 14 bases lay in between. The V gene's germline CDR1 is SNHLY and CDR2 FYNNEI. This CDR3 is built from 15 residues. TCRdb keeps only in-frame clones here, not all; method: immunoSEQ multiplex PCR. The table lists 30,000 or so clones, roughly 94% of them singletons. The sequence was obtained from a man aged 60 to 75 in good health. The sequencing input was blood. The chain carries TRBV2 and TRBJ1-5; no clear D gene. The CDR3 coding sequence is TGTGCCAGCAGGGTGGGAGGGCGCGGCAATCAGCCCCAGCATTTT. Its protein is CASRVGGRGNQPQHF.